These 29 T cell receptor beta chains were sequenced from one sample in a study of T cell responses to AZD1222 COVID-19 vaccine. Libraries were prepared by immunoSEQ multiplex PCR; TCRdb keeps only in-frame clonotypes and omits some of them. The sample contains some 110,000 clones, less than 95% of which appear only once. The source material was peripheral blood, sampled 28 days after the second AZD1222 dose. The receptors stem from an adult who received the AZD1222 COVID-19 vaccine.

V is TRBV11-2 and J is TRBJ2-5; D is unclear. V was pared by 5 bases and J by 5 bases, with 21 bases between. Germline V gene sequence: CDR1 SGHAT, CDR2 FQNNGV. This CDR3 has 16 residues. The CDR3 DNA sequence: TGTGCCAGCAGCCTCGTTGTTGGTGCATCTGCGGAGACCCAGTACTTC. Residues: CASSLVVGASAETQYF.

CDR3 region: CASTQGYYGYTF. CDR3 sequence (DNA): TGTGCCAGCACCCAGGGATACTATGGCTACACCTTC. The genes are TRBV6-5 and TRBJ1-2; tentative D call: TRBD1 (5 bases). The CDR3 spans 12 residues. Trimming removed 7 bases from V and 3 bases from J, with 9 bases in between. Germline V gives CDR1 MNHEY, CDR2 SVGAGI.

The J gene is TRBJ1-1, the V gene TRBV10-3, with TRBD1 matching over 9 bases. Germline values: CDR1 ENHRY, CDR2 SYGVKD. The CDR3 is 20 amino acids. The V and J ends lost 3 bases and 3 bases, in that order; junction bases with no gene match: 20. The CDR3 region is CAISDPGQGSRGLWDTEAFF. CDR3 DNA sequence: TGTGCCATCAGTGACCCGGGACAGGGATCCAGAGGGTTGTGGGACACTGAAGCTTTCTTT.

This chain links TRBV16 with TRBJ2-5; 9 bases are shared with TRBD1. J was trimmed by 5 bases and V by 0 bases; bases with no gene match: 4. This CDR3 comprises 15 residues. Germline V gene lookup returns CDR1 KGHSY and CDR2 FQNENV. CDR3 coding DNA: TGTGCCAGCAGCCAATCACAGGGGGCGGCGGAGACCCAGTACTTC. It codes for CASSQSQGAAETQYF. Supplemented by reference TRBV16 and TRBJ2-5, the full variable domain reads GEEVAQTPKHLVRGEGQKAKLYCAPIKGHSYVFWYQQVLKNEFKFLISFQNENVFDETGMPKERFSAKCLPNSPCSLEIQATKLEDSAVYFCASSQSQGAAETQYFGPGTRLLVL.

The chain employs TRBV7-3 and TRBJ2-2; 7 bases line up with TRBD1. This CDR3 region has 17 residues. CDR1 is SGHTA, CDR2 FQGTGA, per germline. Trimming cost V 5 bases and J 2 bases; bases outside gene matches: 11. CDR3 nucleotides: TGTGCCAGCAGCCTCCATTCCGGGACAGTCAACACCGGGGAGCTGTTTTTT. Residues: CASSLHSGTVNTGELFF. Looking up the rest from reference TRBV7-3 and TRBJ2-2 gives the full variable domain: GAGVSQTPSNKVTEKGKYVELRCDPISGHTALYWYRQSLGQGPEFLIYFQGTGAADDSGLPNDRFFAVRPEGSVSTLKIQRTERGDSAVYLCASSLHSGTVNTGELFFGEGSRLTVL.

The chain carries TRBV6-1 and TRBJ2-7; D is uncertain. The CDR3 spans 15 residues. Looked up from germline, CDR1 is MNHNS and CDR2 is SASEGT. V was pared by 3 bases and J by 1 base, with 13 bases between. The DNA of the CDR3 is TGTGCCAGCAGTGAGGCAACCACCGCGTCCTACGAGCAGTACTTC. This encodes CASSEATTASYEQYF.

The chain carries TRBV27 and TRBJ2-7, with 11 bases that match TRBD2. The V segment lost 7 bases and the J segment 9 bases; nucleotides outside the gene matches: 8. The CDR3 is 13 amino acids. CDR1 and CDR2 from the germline V gene are MNHEY and SMNVEV (reference sequence). The CDR3 sequence is CASTSGGLKVQYF. In DNA, the CDR3 is TGTGCCAGCACTAGCGGGGGGCTAAAGGTGCAGTACTTC.

The table lists this clone with a count of one. The J gene is TRBJ1-1, the V gene TRBV27; possibly TRBD1 for D (5 bases). The CDR3 is made up of 15 amino acids. V lost 0 bases to trimming and J lost 4 bases, with 12 bases between them. Germline lookup yields CDR1 MNHEY and CDR2 SMNVEV (reference sequence). In nucleotides, the CDR3 is TGTGCCAGCAGTTTATCGGCCCAGAGGGGCACTGAAGCTTTCTTT. It translates to CASSLSAQRGTEAFF.

CDR3: CASSLGGAANTGELFF. The CDR3, as DNA: TGTGCCAGCAGCTTAGGTGGGGCAGCCAACACCGGGGAGCTGTTTTTT. The rearrangement links TRBV7-3 to TRBJ2-2, with D possibly matching TRBD1 (5 bases). V was shortened by 2 bases and J by 2 bases, with 12 bases between the two germline ends. Germline V lookup: CDR1 SGHTA, CDR2 FQGTGA. The CDR3 has 16 amino acids.

V gene TRBV6-2 or TRBV6-3 combines with J gene TRBJ1-1; D is undetermined. This CDR3 contains 13 residues. With 6 bases removed from V and 0 bases from J, the gap between germline ends came to 8 bases. Germline values: CDR1 MNHEY, CDR2 SVGEGT. The CDR3 loop reads CASSRTLNTEAFF. As DNA, the CDR3 is TGTGCCAGCAGCAGAACGTTGAACACTGAAGCTTTCTTT.

This clone came up once. The J gene is TRBJ2-7, the V gene TRBV25-1, with 7 bases fitting TRBD1. The CDR3 contains 14 residues. Germline CDR1 and CDR2: MGHDK and SYGVNS. The ends lost 6 bases at V and 3 bases at J; junction bases unmatched: 8. Written as DNA, the CDR3 is TGTGCCAGCAGGAGGGACAGCCCTTACTACGAGCAGTACTTC. Protein: CASRRDSPYYEQYF.

This sequence joins TRBV27 and TRBJ2-7, with D possibly matching TRBD2 (7 bases). Germline assignment: CDR1 MNHEY and CDR2 SMNVEV (reference sequence). Between the trimmed V and J ends, which lost 2 bases and 5 bases, there was a span of 19 bases. This CDR3 is built from 16 residues. In DNA form, the CDR3 reads TGTGCCAGCAGTTTACAGATATCCGCGGGGGCCCACGAGCAGTACTTC. It yields the protein CASSLQISAGAHEQYF.

The chain combines TRBV7-9 with TRBJ1-4, with D unclear. The V and J ends lost 5 bases and 2 bases respectively, with 18 bases between them. Germline V gene lookup returns CDR1 SEHNR and CDR2 FQNEAQ (reference sequence). The length of the CDR3 is 17 residues. This CDR3 is CASSPQADGETNEKLFF. The CDR3 bases are TGTGCCAGCAGCCCGCAAGCAGACGGCGAGACTAATGAAAAACTGTTTTTT.

The rearrangement joins TRBV21-1 to TRBJ2-7; TRBD2 is taken as the D call from the table, unchecked against the DNA. TRBV21-1 is tagged as a pseudogene. This CDR3 is 12 amino acids long. The CDR3 nucleotides read TGTGCCAGCGGTAGCGGGGGCTACGAGCAGTACTTC. Translated, it gives CASGSGGYEQYF.

The CDR3 loop reads CASKDGAQPQHF. CDR3 sequence (DNA): TGTGCCAGTAAGGACGGGGCCCAGCCCCAGCATTTT. The gene calls are TRBV19 and TRBJ1-5, with TRBD1 as a possible D gene (5 bases). In germline, CDR1 is LNHDA, CDR2 SQIVND (reference sequence). The CDR3 runs to 12 residues. Trimming shortened V by 7 bases and J by 7 bases, and 11 bases separated the two germline ends.

The rearrangement links TRBV7-9 to TRBJ1-1; 10 bases are shared with TRBD1. Germline V gives CDR1 SEHNR, CDR2 FQNEAQ (reference sequence). V was pared by 3 bases and J by 4 bases, with 2 bases of the junction left unmatched. The length of the CDR3 is 14 residues. CDR3 protein: CASSLDRGATEAFF. The CDR3 nucleotides read TGTGCCAGCAGCTTGGACAGGGGGGCCACTGAAGCTTTCTTT.

The chain links TRBV28 to TRBJ1-3; D is unclear. Germline V gene lookup returns CDR1 MDHEN and CDR2 SYDVKM. This CDR3 comprises 14 residues. Trimming took 6 bases from V and 2 from J, leaving 11 bases between them. The CDR3 bases are TGTGCCAGCAGGGGCCGTGGGGCTGGAAACACCATATATTTT. It translates to CASRGRGAGNTIYF. The full variable domain, with the rest looked up from reference TRBV28 and TRBJ1-3, is DVKVTQSSRYLVKRTGEKVFLECVQDMDHENMFWYRQDPGLGLRLIYFSYDVKMKEKGDIPEGYSVSREKKERFSLILESASTNQTSMYLCASRGRGAGNTIYFGEGSWLTVV.

This chain connects TRBV6-2 or TRBV6-3 to TRBJ2-1; TRBD2 agrees at 10 bases. Trimming took 4 bases from V and 4 from J; bases not matched to a gene: 7. Per germline, CDR1 MNHEY and CDR2 SVGEGT. The CDR3 has 16 amino acids. The DNA of the CDR3 is TGTGCCAGCAGTTCCACCGCACTAGCGGGGTACAATGAGCAGTTCTTC. It translates to CASSSTALAGYNEQFF.

The V gene is TRBV9, the J gene TRBJ2-6, with D tentatively TRBD1 (5 bases). The V gene lost 7 bases and the J gene lost 4 bases, with 9 bases spanning the gap. Germline V gene sequence: CDR1 SGDLS, CDR2 YYNGEE. CDR3 length equals 13 residues. DNA for the CDR3: TGTGCCAGCGGTGGGGCCGGGGCCAACGTCCTGACTTTC. Translation gives CASGGAGANVLTF. Full variable domain (outside the CDR3, taken from reference TRBV9 and TRBJ2-6): DSGVTQTPKHLITATGQRVTLRCSPRSGDLSVYWYQQSLDQGLQFLIQYYNGEERAKGNILERFSAQQFPDLHSELNLSSLELGDSALYFCASGGAGANVLTFGAGSRLTVL.

V usage is TRBV7-2 and J usage is TRBJ2-3, with 7 bases aligning to TRBD2. J was trimmed by 6 bases and V by 8 bases; bases with no gene match: 5. Germline loops: CDR1 SGHTA, CDR2 FQGNSA. The CDR3 runs to 12 residues. The CDR3 coding sequence is TGTGCCAGCGGACTAGTGACGGATACGCAGTATTTT. It codes for CASGLVTDTQYF.

The chain joins TRBV5-8 to TRBJ1-5; D gene unclear. CDR1 is SGHTS and CDR2 is YDEGEE in the germline V gene. The length of the CDR3 is 16 residues. V lost 4 bases to trimming and J lost 0 bases, with 14 bases between them. This chain's CDR3 is CASSLRGYYSNQPQHF. The CDR3 DNA follows: TGTGCCAGCAGCCTGCGCGGGTATTATAGCAATCAGCCCCAGCATTTT.

As to this clone: A read error may produce the germline difference seen at one junction end. This chain links TRBV18 with TRBJ2-2; TRBD1 matches 7 bases. The CDR3 sequence is 16 residues long. Germline V CDR1 and CDR2: KGHSH, LQKENI. Here the CDR3 DNA reads TGTGCCAGCTCCCCACAGGGGACGGGAAACACCGGGGAGCTGTTTTTT. Its translation: CASSPQGTGNTGELFF.

The chain joins TRBV6-5 to TRBJ2-2; maybe TRBD1 (6 bases). Germline CDR1 and CDR2: MNHEY and SVGAGI. The CDR3 loop spans 15 amino acids. The V gene lost 7 bases and the J gene lost 5 bases, with 17 bases spanning the gap. For the CDR3, the DNA is TGTGCCAGCACCGAAAGGCTAGGGGGAACCGGGGAGCTGTTTTTT. It is translated as CASTERLGGTGELFF.

The rearrangement uses TRBV7-3 and TRBJ2-3; tentatively, D is TRBD1 (5 bases). Trimming left V 2 bases short and J 6 bases short, with 12 bases between. CDR3 size: 14 residues. Germline loops: CDR1 SGHTA, CDR2 FQGTGA. The CDR3 here is CASSLSAGPDTQYF. CDR3 DNA sequence: TGTGCCAGCAGCTTATCGGCAGGGCCGGATACGCAGTATTTT.

This chain connects TRBV7-2 to TRBJ2-5; no definite D call. The ends were cut back, 5 bases at V and 2 bases at J, with 12 bases in the middle. The CDR3 loop spans 14 amino acids. CDR1 is SGHTA and CDR2 is FQGNSA in the germline V gene. CDR3 loop: CASSTRTAQETQYF. In nucleotides, the CDR3 is TGTGCCAGCAGCACTCGGACGGCACAAGAGACCCAGTACTTC.

To note about this clone: Mismatch with germline at one junction end may stem from a read error. The V call is TRBV7-7, the J call TRBJ2-7, with D tentatively TRBD2 (5 bases). The germline CDR1 and CDR2 sequences are SSHAT and FNYEAQ (reference sequence). The length of the CDR3 is 14 residues. The CDR3 DNA reads TGTGCTAGCAGCTTACTTGAGGGATCCTACGAGCAGTACTTC. This translates into CASSLLEGSYEQYF. Full variable domain (outside the CDR3, taken from reference TRBV7-7 and TRBJ2-7): GAGVSQSPRYKVTKRGQDVTLRCDPISSHATLYWYQQALGQGPEFLTYFNYEAQPDKSGLPSDRFSAERPEGSISTLTIQRTEQRDSAMYRCASSLLEGSYEQYFGPGTRLTVT.

V and J are TRBV6-5 and TRBJ1-1; 7 bases match TRBD1. Germline V gene lookup returns CDR1 MNHEY and CDR2 SVGAGI. Trimming cost V 5 bases and J 4 bases; bases outside gene matches: 10. CDR3 size: 15 residues. CDR3 DNA sequence: TGTGCCAGCAGTAAACGACAGGGTTGGGGCACTGAAGCTTTCTTT. Its translation is CASSKRQGWGTEAFF.

This clone was found once. CDR3 DNA: TGTGCCAGCAGCCAACAGGTCAGGGCAAAGGGCTATGGCTACACCTTC. Translating it yields CASSQQVRAKGYGYTF. The chain links TRBV3-1 (or the pseudogene TRBV3-2) to TRBJ1-2; a weak D match, TRBD1 (5 bases). There are 16 residues in the CDR3. Per the germline V gene, CDR1 is LGHDT and CDR2 is YNNKEL (reference sequence). Trimming left V 2 bases short and J 4 bases short, with 17 bases between.

J is TRBJ1-1 and V is TRBV9, with a possible D match to TRBD1 (6 bases). Germline loops: CDR1 SGDLS, CDR2 YYNGEE. The CDR3 contains 15 residues. V was pared by 5 bases and J by 5 bases, with 19 bases between. CDR3 sequence (DNA): TGTGCCAGCAGTCACACCGGGGGAGGGGGGACTGAAGCTTTCTTT. Translation: CASSHTGGGGTEAFF.